This TCR beta chain was sequenced during a study of human T cells and chemical hapten exposure (dated by TCRdb to the early 2020s). Describing the broader study: For sensitization, 2% DPC in acetone was applied to an approximately 2 cm by approximately 2 cm area of upper inner arm skin. Around 30 alopecia patients provided blood for TCR sequencing at one to four time points (pre-sensitization, 2, 6 and 24 weeks). Patch testing was performed on the upper back with Finn chambers containing 0.01% DPC, and the patch tests were scored after 6 days according to International Contact Dermatitis Research Group standards. The patient cohort, mostly female, included alopecia areata with under or over 50% scalp involvement, alopecia totalis and alopecia universalis. Libraries were combined into a pool for sequencing, and differences in TCR yield between samples came mainly from small differences in library volumes within the pool. Throughout the study period of 20 to 30 weeks, patients also received therapeutic DPC doses to the scalp every week. Blood samples were taken from patients before sensitization (week 0) and then at 2, 6 and about 24 weeks after DPC sensitization. Peripheral blood TCR repertoire changes were tracked in vivo in alopecia patients during primary and secondary sensitization to the hapten diphenylcyclopropenone (DPC). The full study reports these points: Significantly more large CDR3 similarity clusters were formed by expanded TCRs than by pre-sensitization or healthy control sets, consistent with antigen-driven responses. After repeated subsampling, changes were observed in the strength of the expansion versus patch-test correlation and in the threshold at which the correlation became significant. Alopecia, a presumed autoimmune disease, was present in all patients, so the immune response of the patients might differ from that of healthy individuals. The number of PT1 expanded TCRs positively correlated with patch test score, significant at thresholds 8, 16 and 32 but not 4. DPC sensitization did not change the number of TCRs with a frequency above 1 in 1000, and there was no evidence of changes in global repertoire structure.

The time point label on this specimen signifies: patch test 3, about 24 weeks after DPC sensitization. In light of the paper, this sample's treatment or condition label describes: therapeutic diphenylcyclopropenone sensitization with weekly scalp DPC. At every patch-test visit, the blood draw took place before the patch test was put on. To be eligible, patients had to be aged 18 to 70, diagnosed with alopecia and judged suitable for DPC therapy, while pregnant patients were excluded. Unfractionated whole blood was collected in Tempus Blood RNA tubes, and total RNA was extracted from that blood. Trimming removed 0 bases from V and 6 bases from J, leaving 11 bases between the germline ends. There are 15 amino acids in the CDR3, from cysteine to phenylalanine inclusive. Only the CDR3 part of the read is kept: 45 bases, read in frame from the first base. Based on the germline V gene (reference sequence), the CDR1 and CDR2 sequences are LGHDT and YNNKEL.

This clonotype showed up just a few times. Its antigen is currently not known. No much larger clonotype is one base removed from it; base qualities were not supplied. The receptor library was made with RACE. The instrument was a NextSeq 500. During library preparation, unique molecular identifiers were attached to individual cDNA molecules so that TCRs could be counted quantitatively and reproducibly. For every blood RNA sample, sequencing covered both the TCR alpha and TCR beta chains. As for the authors' bioinformatics: Samples had a median of roughly 98,000 TCRs, with a range from 23,224 to 690,600. The Decombinator software suite was used to annotate V, J and CDR3 in the TCR reads. For PS versus PT1 abundance plots, all samples were subsampled to the same number of TCRs (28,000). Expanded TCRs were defined as absent before sensitization and observed at least eight times at the 2-week time point. The public reads were run again by TCRdb, first through fastp at Q25 and then through MiXCR, and only productive beta chains were kept. When rows share a CDR3 protein, they turn into one entry using the most common DNA and genes. TCRdb, not the original authors, processed these V and J calls. Counted in this sample were about 170,000 distinct CDR3 sequences; 25% to 35% of them appeared once. The ten largest clones take up about 2% of the sample.

This clonotype was sampled from a woman aged 18-35 years with alopecia areata. Some clones in this sample may be carry-over from other donors' samples. This specimen consisted of whole blood, obtained in connection with sensitization to the hapten diphenylcyclopropenone (DPC). The chain employs TRBV3-1 and TRBJ1-4; the D gene is perhaps TRBD1, on 6 matching bases. The CDR3 reads CASSQDGTLHEKLFF. The DNA is TGTGCCAGCAGCCAAGATGGGACATTACATGAAAAACTGTTTTTT.